One and the same sample provided the 12 T cell receptor beta chains below, sequenced in a study of OX40 agonist ivuxolimab in advanced cancers. TCRdb keeps only in-frame clones here, not all; method: immunoSEQ multiplex PCR. The sample has 7,500 to 10,000 clones; around 89% are singletons. The sample was CD4+ or CD8+ T cells sorted from blood, taken in a trial of the OX40 agonist ivuxolimab. The receptor source for this set is an adult with an advanced solid tumor such as melanoma, head and neck, liver or kidney cancer.

This clone is a singleton in its sample. CDR3 residues: CASSFSASTDTQYF. CDR3 sequence (DNA): TGTGCCAGCAGTTTTAGTGCGAGCACAGATACGCAGTATTTT. The chain couples TRBV28 to TRBJ2-3, with D hard to call. Germline V lookup: CDR1 MDHEN, CDR2 SYDVKM. Between the trimmed V and J ends, which lost 3 bases and 0 bases, there was a span of 7 bases. There are 14 residues in the CDR3. Based on the CDR3 plus reference TRBV28 and TRBJ2-3, the full variable domain is DVKVTQSSRYLVKRTGEKVFLECVQDMDHENMFWYRQDPGLGLRLIYFSYDVKMKEKGDIPEGYSVSREKKERFSLILESASTNQTSMYLCASSFSASTDTQYFGPGTRLTVL.

The genes are TRBV27 and TRBJ2-1; D is undetermined. Per the germline V gene, CDR1 is MNHEY and CDR2 is SMNVEV (reference sequence). The length of the CDR3 is 17 residues. Between the trimmed V and J ends, which lost 3 bases and 0 bases, there was a span of 15 bases. The CDR3 DNA follows: TGTGCCAGCAGTTTGTTCCCGGACGCCAGCTCCTACAATGAGCAGTTCTTC. This encodes CASSLFPDASSYNEQFF.

This sequence joins TRBV5-1 and TRBJ1-2; D remains ambiguous. Germline V gene data show CDR1 as SGHRS and CDR2 as YFSETQ. The CDR3 is made up of 11 amino acids. Trimming removed 5 bases at V and 2 bases at J, with 4 bases between. The chain's CDR3 is CASRQNYGYTF. CDR3 bases: TGCGCCAGCAGACAGAACTATGGCTACACCTTC.

This clone occurred a few times. V is TRBV28 and J is TRBJ2-2, with D possibly matching TRBD1 (6 bases). V shed 5 bases and J shed 4 bases, with 14 bases lying between them. Germline assignment: CDR1 MDHEN and CDR2 SYDVKM. This CDR3 spans 15 amino acids. Here the CDR3 reads CASSTYRAGTGELFF. The CDR3 DNA sequence: TGTGCCAGCAGTACGTACAGGGCTGGCACCGGGGAGCTGTTTTTT.

The chain combines TRBV7-9 with TRBJ2-5, with a tentative D call TRBD2 (7 bases). Germline CDR1 is SEHNR and CDR2 is FQNEAQ (reference sequence). CDR3 length equals 14 residues. Trimming cost V 5 bases and J 5 bases, with 15 bases left between them. CDR3 in amino acids: CASSHPGGRETQYF. CDR3 sequence (DNA): TGTGCCAGCAGCCACCCCGGGGGGCGGGAGACCCAGTACTTC.

The gene calls are TRBV5-1 and TRBJ2-1, with 9 bases fitting TRBD2. V gave up 4 bases and J gave up 7 bases; unmatched junction bases: 12. The CDR3 covers 16 residues. Germline values: CDR1 SGHRS, CDR2 YFSETQ. CDR3: CASSTHRAGGPNEQFF. The CDR3 DNA sequence: TGCGCCAGCAGCACACATAGGGCGGGAGGGCCGAATGAGCAGTTCTTC.

The chain employs TRBV2 and TRBJ1-2; weak D call: TRBD1 (5 bases). The germline CDR1 and CDR2 sequences are SNHLY and FYNNEI. The CDR3 length is 14 residues. Trimming pared 4 bases from V and 4 bases from J, leaving 13 bases between. CDR3 nucleotide sequence: TGTGCCAGCAGTGTTTTTGACAGCCTCTATGGCTACACCTTC. Translation: CASSVFDSLYGYTF.

The CDR3 here is CASSQVGGAEAFF. In DNA form, the CDR3 reads TGTGCCAGCAGCCAAGTCGGAGGGGCTGAAGCTTTCTTT. The chain employs TRBV14 and TRBJ1-1; perhaps TRBD1 as D (5 bases). Trimming removed 1 base at V and 6 bases at J, with 9 bases between. This CDR3 is 13 amino acids long. CDR1 and CDR2 from the germline V gene are SGHDN and FVKESK.

This rearrangement joins TRBV28 to TRBJ2-5, with D hard to call. CDR1 MDHEN and CDR2 SYDVKM come from the germline V gene. The CDR3 consists of 15 residues. V was trimmed by 6 bases and J by 1 base, leaving 15 bases between them. In DNA form, the CDR3 reads TGTGCCAGCAGAACAAGAGTATCCCTCCAAGAGACCCAGTACTTC. Its translation is CASRTRVSLQETQYF.

The chain employs TRBV30 and TRBJ1-4; TRBD1 matches at 11 bases. The CDR3 totals 15 residues. After removal of 1 base from V and 5 bases from J, the junction contained 3 bases not matched to a gene. Germline-derived CDR1 and CDR2 are GTSNPN and SVGIG (reference sequence). CDR3 sequence: CAWSAGTGGNEKLFF. CDR3 coding DNA: TGTGCCTGGAGTGCGGGGACAGGGGGGAATGAAAAACTGTTTTTT.

The CDR3 DNA reads TGCGCCAGCAGCTTTACTAGCGGGGGATCCTACGAGCAGTACTTC. Amino acids: CASSFTSGGSYEQYF. This chain uses TRBV5-1 with TRBJ2-7; TRBD2 matches at 11 bases. CDR3 length: 15 amino acids. Looked up from germline, CDR1 is SGHRS and CDR2 is YFSETQ. V gave up 2 bases and J gave up 1 base; unmatched junction bases: 2.

This rearrangement joins TRBV30 to TRBJ2-2; 7 bases line up with TRBD1. Germline trimming cut 3 bases from V and 6 bases from J; bases unmatched to any gene: 4. Germline CDR1 GTSNPN, CDR2 SVGIG (reference sequence). The CDR3 is 13 amino acids. The DNA of the CDR3 is TGTGCCTGGAGATCGACAGGGTCCGGGGAGCTGTTTTTT. Translation gives CAWRSTGSGELFF.